The entry below describes one TCR beta chain. This clone was recorded a few times. It lacks a known antigen. No qualities accompany the bases; no much larger clone lies one base away. Libraries were constructed by PCR. The sample was run on an Illumina HiSeq 4000. High-throughput sequencing was used to profile the TCR beta-chain CDR3 region of each patient. Per the authors' processing: CDR3 differences across clinicopathological groups were used to build a classifier for discriminating distant-metastatic papillary thyroid cancer patients. The Shannon index was used to assess repertoire diversity, and the Morisita-Horn index was used to assess tumor-blood repertoire similarity. The public reads were run again by TCRdb, first through fastp at Q25 and then through MiXCR, and only productive beta chains were kept. TCRdb's processing, not the study's, gives the V and J calls here. The sample table records 39,000 or so clones; about half of these occur just once. Together, the top ten hold roughly 24% of the sample.

Before undergoing thyroid surgery, none of the patients had been given any kind of treatment. Using T-cell receptor beta sequencing, the study looked back at clinical samples from patients collected from the early 2010s to the late 2010s. The data originate from a study of metastatic and nonmetastatic thyroid tumors (dated by TCRdb to between 2020 and 2021). Concerning the study at large: The researchers compared repertoires between peripheral blood samples and tumor or nodule tissue samples from patients with malignant or benign thyroid disease. Beyond this particular receptor, the publication reports: In both blood and tumor samples, malignant tumors were reported to have significantly higher TCR beta diversity than benign nodules.

Trimmed from V: 5 bases; trimmed from J: 4 bases; junction bases lacking a gene match: 5. CDR1 and CDR2 are drawn from the germline V gene: MNHNS, SASEGT. The CDR3 covers 15 residues, taking in both the cysteine and the phenylalanine. Of the read, only the CDR3 DNA is kept; its 45 bases are in frame from base 1. Material: tumor tissue. The sequence links TRBV6-1 to TRBJ2-1; TRBD2 matches 10 bases in the middle. This TCR derives from a male donor with papillary thyroid cancer or a benign thyroid nodule (not recorded which). Some clones in this sample may be carry-over from other donors' samples. This receptor has the CDR3 CASSKPSGGYNEQFF. The DNA reads as follows: TGTGCCAGCAGTAAACCTAGCGGGGGTTACAATGAGCAGTTCTTC.